The clone carrying this TCR beta chain was counted between two and nine times. These data are taken from a study of T cells in Graves' hyperthyroidism and ophthalmopathy. Amplification of TCR beta CDR3 regions was performed using RNA transcripts as template. A set of HTBI primers served as the primers for a first-round RT-PCR of the TCR CDR3. TCRdb passed the multiplex PCR reads through MiXCR, listing each CDR3 protein once. The data show 490,000 or so distinct CDR3 sequences, 15% to 20% seen once. The CDR3 has 13 residues. The V gene end was trimmed by 6 bases and the J gene end by 8 bases; junction bases not matched to a gene: 6. The germline V gene has CDR1 SGHTA and CDR2 FQGNSA.

The source is a man between 40 and 49 years old with Graves' ophthalmopathy. The specimen was blood. The genes are TRBV7-2 and TRBJ2-5; 10 bases are shared with TRBD2. The CDR3 DNA reads TGTGCCAGCAGGCCTAGCGGGAGAAACACCCAGTACTTC. This codes for CASRPSGRNTQYF.